This is a list of T cell receptor beta chains from one sample in a study of blood T cell repertoires in COVID-19. Sequencing used immunoSEQ multiplex PCR; TCRdb keeps in-frame clones, though not all of them. The repertoire holds approximately 320,000 clones, with about 82% as singletons. Sequencing used peripheral blood. The origin of the receptors is a human donor in a cohort sampled during active COVID-19. Each CDR3 is given with its conserved first and last residue. Each record gives: J gene, D gene, CDR3 length, V gene, clone size, CDR3 DNA, CDR3 protein. A D gene is named only where the DNA matches it firmly. A row's size may be missing; if present it is once, few, many or a size class.

>TRBJ1-2|-|13|TRBV18|-
TGTGCCAGCTCATCGACAGGTGGCTATGGCTACACCTTC
CASSSTGGYGYTF
>TRBJ2-2|TRBD1|16|TRBV24-1|few
TGTGCCACCAGTGACTACGCACAGGGGGCAAACGGGGAGCTGTTTTTT
CATSDYAQGANGELFF
>TRBJ2-2|TRBD2|18|TRBV7-2|-
TGTGCCAGCAGCTCATTGAAGATGACTAGCGGGACGACCGGGGAGCTGTTTTTT
CASSSLKMTSGTTGELFF
>TRBJ2-3|TRBD2|17|TRBV2|-
TGTGCCAGATCTGGACTAGCGGGGGGGCGGACCACAGATACGCAGTATTTT
CARSGLAGGRTTDTQYF
>TRBJ2-7|-|14|TRBV5-5|-
TGTGCCAGCAGCCGGACAGAGTGGGGCTACGAGCAGTACTTC
CASSRTEWGYEQYF
>TRBJ2-7|-|12|TRBV29-1|-
TGCAGCGTTGGAACAGACTCCTACGAGCAGTACTTC
CSVGTDSYEQYF
>TRBJ1-1|-|13|TRBV7-3|few
TGTGCCAGCAGTTTGATGGGGGGCACTGAAGCTTTCTTT
CASSLMGGTEAFF
>TRBJ2-3|-|16|TRBV5-6|-
TGTGCCAGCAGCTTGGGACTTGGGTCTAGCACAGATACGCAGTATTTT
CASSLGLGSSTDTQYF
>TRBJ1-5|-|14|TRBV6-6|-
TGTGCCAGCAGGGTGGCGCAGGTGAATCAGCCCCAGCATTTT
CASRVAQVNQPQHF
>TRBJ1-6|TRBD1|15|TRBV7-3|-
TGTGCCAGCAGCCGGGACAGCAACTATAATTCACCCCTCCACTTT
CASSRDSNYNSPLHF
>TRBJ1-2|TRBD1|15|TRBV6-5|-
TGTGCCAGCAGAGGGACAGGGCCGCCTCCCTATGGCTACACCTTC
CASRGTGPPPYGYTF
>TRBJ1-1|TRBD1|15|TRBV2|-
TGTGCCAGCAAAACGGACAGGCAGACTAACACTGAAGCTTTCTTT
CASKTDRQTNTEAFF
>TRBJ1-2|TRBD1|14|TRBV30|once
TGTGCCTGGAGCCCGGGACAGGGGAACTATGGCTACACCTTC
CAWSPGQGNYGYTF